The following is a T cell receptor beta chain sequence with its context. Its antigen is currently unknown. CDR3 length: 13 residues. Deletions cut 0 bases from V and 6 bases from J, with 10 bases between. CDR1 and CDR2 (germline): SGHRS, YFSETQ. This sample was included in a study of radiotherapy plus CTLA-4 blockade in lung cancer. Across the whole study: Objective responses were documented in under 20% of patients, with disease control in about 31%. General study results and limits: Blood-borne expansion of tumor-derived TCR clones followed radiotherapy plus ipilimumab.

Produced via immunoSEQ multiplex PCR; TCRdb's table is partial and in-frame only. The data hold just over 60,000 clones, with roughly 77% observed a single time. The gene calls are TRBV5-1 and TRBJ2-7; unclear D gene. The receptor was isolated from a human donor with non-small cell lung cancer who had a complete response to radiotherapy plus ipilimumab. The sample consisted of peripheral blood, taken from a patient treated with radiotherapy plus ipilimumab. The CDR3, as DNA: TGCGCCAGCAGCTTGGAGATGGGATTCGAGCAGTACTTC. This sequence encodes CASSLEMGFEQYF.